The 7 T cell receptor beta chains presented below share a single source sample, sequenced in a study of PD-1 blockade in classical Hodgkin lymphoma. Measured with immunoSEQ multiplex PCR; TCRdb has only the in-frame clones, and not every one. The table includes about 17,000 clones, approximately 64% detected once. Every patient experienced relapse after autologous stem cell transplantation, and brentuximab vedotin exposure varied. The starting material was peripheral blood mononuclear cells (PBMCs), obtained before the second cycle of nivolumab. The receptors were sampled from a human donor with classical Hodgkin lymphoma.

J is TRBJ2-7 and V is TRBV13; no definite D call. The V gene's germline CDR1 is PRHDT and CDR2 FYEKMQ (reference sequence). The length of the CDR3 is 16 residues. V shed 0 bases and J shed 0 bases, with 12 bases lying between them. The CDR3 DNA is TGTGCCAGCAGCTTAGGCCTGAGCCTATACTCCTACGAGCAGTACTTC. It yields the protein CASSLGLSLYSYEQYF. Supplemented by reference TRBV13 and TRBJ2-7, the full variable domain reads AAGVIQSPRHLIKEKRETATLKCYPIPRHDTVYWYQQGPGQDPQFLISFYEKMQSDKGSIPDRFSAQQFSDYHSELNMSSLELGDSALYFCASSLGLSLYSYEQYFGPGTRLTVT.

The chain employs TRBV19 and TRBJ1-1, with TRBD1 matching 9 bases. Germline CDR1 is LNHDA and CDR2 is SQIVND (reference sequence). V lost 3 bases and J lost 4; bases outside the gene matches: 6. The CDR3 has 15 residues. The CDR3, as DNA: TGTGCCAGTAGTATTCGACAGGGGGTGTTCACTGAAGCTTTCTTT. It yields the protein CASSIRQGVFTEAFF.

The chain joins TRBV28 to TRBJ1-1; D not resolved. This CDR3 comprises 14 residues. Trimming left V 0 bases short and J 0 bases short, with 5 bases between. Looked up from germline, CDR1 is MDHEN and CDR2 is SYDVKM. The CDR3 nucleotides are TGTGCCAGCAGTTTATGGAGCATGAACACTGAAGCTTTCTTT. This encodes CASSLWSMNTEAFF.

In nucleotides, the CDR3 is TGTGCCAGCAGCTTAGCCGAAGGGAAGCCCCAGCATTTT. Translating it yields CASSLAEGKPQHF. The chain carries TRBV11-1 and TRBJ1-5; D call uncertain. CDR3 length: 13 residues. Deletions cut 0 bases from V and 8 bases from J, with 8 bases between. The germline gives CDR1 SGHAT, CDR2 FQDESV (reference sequence).

V is TRBV5-1 and J is TRBJ1-1; 7 nucleotides agree with TRBD1. Germline CDR1 SGHRS, CDR2 YFSETQ. Trimming at V came to 1 base and at J to 5 bases, leaving 5 bases not matched to a gene. This CDR3 spans 14 amino acids. CDR3 region: CASSLTGAGTEAFF. The CDR3 DNA reads TGCGCCAGCAGCTTGACAGGGGCAGGGACTGAAGCTTTCTTT.

This clone was picked up one time. The gene calls are TRBV9 and TRBJ2-3; D is unclear. Trimming pared 0 bases from V and 3 bases from J, leaving 17 bases between. CDR1 and CDR2 from the germline V gene are SGDLS and YYNGEE. The CDR3 has 17 amino acids. CDR3 DNA sequence: TGTGCCAGCAGCGTAGCTTTAGACCTAACCTGGACAGATACGCAGTATTTT. It specifies CASSVALDLTWTDTQYF.

This chain connects TRBV18 to TRBJ2-1; D not resolved. Germline CDR1 reads KGHSH; CDR2 reads LQKENI. Trimming cost V 0 bases and J 8 bases, with 8 bases left between them. The CDR3 is 13 amino acids. The CDR3 is CASSPPEDYEQFF. Written as DNA, the CDR3 is TGTGCCAGCTCACCACCTGAAGACTATGAGCAGTTCTTC.